These T cell receptor beta chains were read from a single sample in a study of CD8 T cells in Susac syndrome. TCRdb analysed the immunoSEQ multiplex PCR reads with MiXCR anew, one entry per CDR3 protein. This table has approximately 180,000 distinct CDR3 sequences, around 93% appearing once. Material: CD4+ T cells from PBMCs. The receptors were sampled from a human donor with multiple sclerosis. Both conserved end residues are trimmed from each CDR3. Fields, in order: J gene, V gene, CDR3 protein.

J: TRBJ2-3; V: TRBV28; CDR3: ASRPPPRGSLTDTQY
J: TRBJ1-4; V: TRBV7-9; CDR3: ASSRGAIEKLF
J: TRBJ2-3; V: TRBV5-1; CDR3: ASSLVSVSVDTQY
J: TRBJ2-7; V: TRBV12-3/TRBV12-4; CDR3: ASNRDRTSYEQY
J: TRBJ1-6; V: TRBV5-1; CDR3: ASSLEAVNSPLH
J: TRBJ2-3; V: TRBV30; CDR3: AWSLWTAETTQY
J: TRBJ2-7; V: TRBV28; CDR3: ASSLVGTSYEQY
J: TRBJ1-2; V: TRBV27; CDR3: ASSSGILNYGYT
J: TRBJ2-3; V: TRBV5-6; CDR3: ASSPLGDRVMDTQY
J: TRBJ2-5; V: TRBV5-1; CDR3: ASSLDGGVARETQY
J: TRBJ1-6; V: TRBV4-2; CDR3: ASSQVGNPPLH
J: TRBJ2-1; V: TRBV28; CDR3: ASSEGPYNEQF
J: TRBJ1-6; V: TRBV14; CDR3: ASSQVQGRSPLH
J: TRBJ2-1; V: TRBV4-1; CDR3: ASSPRFYNEQF
J: TRBJ2-3; V: TRBV5-4; CDR3: ASSSSGTLTDTQY
J: TRBJ2-7; V: TRBV6-5; CDR3: ASSYPKGTSGSDEQY
J: TRBJ2-1; V: TRBV10-3; CDR3: AISEWVQRAYSYNEQF
J: TRBJ1-5; V: TRBV27; CDR3: ASSLGPGFQPQH
J: TRBJ1-2; V: TRBV28; CDR3: ASSLRHDGYT
J: TRBJ2-1; V: TRBV6-2/TRBV6-3; CDR3: ASTAGRIYNEQF
J: TRBJ2-2; V: TRBV18; CDR3: ASSSPEDRVGTGELF
J: TRBJ2-7; V: TRBV6-5; CDR3: ASSPRTPAGEQY
J: TRBJ2-7; V: TRBV20-1; CDR3: SAPLGGSREQY
J: TRBJ2-1; V: TRBV5-1; CDR3: ASSLSRGSYHNEQF
J: TRBJ2-2; V: TRBV29-1; CDR3: SAGTLPTGELF
J: TRBJ1-1; V: TRBV2; CDR3: ASRGVKQNTEAF
J: TRBJ2-3; V: TRBV9; CDR3: ASSVGITRTDTQY
J: TRBJ1-2; V: TRBV28; CDR3: ASRTNYGYT
J: TRBJ2-1; V: TRBV28; CDR3: ALGTSPYNEQF
J: TRBJ2-2; V: TRBV19; CDR3: ASSSPLGGNTGELF
J: TRBJ2-7; V: TRBV2; CDR3: ASSFTSGGAPYEQY
J: TRBJ2-7; V: TRBV5-4; CDR3: ASSLAGVYEQY
J: TRBJ1-1; V: TRBV7-8; CDR3: ASSPGLGTEAF
J: TRBJ2-7; V: TRBV6-1; CDR3: ASSPTGGLAGGAYEQY
J: TRBJ2-2; V: TRBV11-2; CDR3: ASSLDLAVTGELF
J: TRBJ2-5; V: TRBV19; CDR3: ASSQFSGQETQY
J: TRBJ2-2; V: TRBV5-8; CDR3: ASSPGQGYGELF
J: TRBJ2-7; V: TRBV6-2/TRBV6-3; CDR3: ASSSPDRGRYEQY
J: TRBJ2-7; V: TRBV6-2/TRBV6-3; CDR3: ASSYERRYEQY
J: TRBJ2-3; V: TRBV20-1; CDR3: SARGQGRDTQY